This T cell receptor beta chain originates from a study of spatial heterogeneity in lung cancer. Whole-study results and caveats: Resection blood, more than follow-up blood, showed ubiquitous expanded tumor TCRs.

Stated time point: sample taken at primary tumor resection. In each case, whole RNA from tumor, nontumor lung or frozen PBMC was sequenced unsorted. A remark on this clonotype: What it binds is unknown.

Individually, TCR cDNA molecules were each labelled with a unique molecular identifier. In TCRdb, the 5' RACE reads were re-called with MiXCR into one record per CDR3 protein. The sample yields under 75,000 distinct CDR3 sequences, 13% seen once. The trim removed 6 bases at V and 5 bases at J, leaving 7 bases unmatched. CDR1 ENHRY and CDR2 SYGVKD come from the germline V gene. CDR3 length equals 14 residues. The sequencing used PBMCs, collected at surgery. The chain is built from TRBV10-3 and TRBJ2-7; 10 nucleotides line up with TRBD2. The TCR was taken from a male donor with early-stage non-small cell lung cancer. CDR3 sequence (DNA): TGTGCCATCAGGATCGGGACTAGCGTCAACGAGCAGTACTTC. Translation gives CAIRIGTSVNEQYF.